This T cell receptor (beta chain) derives from a study of tumor and adjacent non-tumor tissue in lung cancer. Study summary: On average, productive TCRbeta reads reached roughly 4.2 million per sample.

Comments on this clonotype: Its antigen is unidentified. Since a much larger clone is just one base distant, this may be a read error.

Three rounds of nested PCR, following a modified ARM-PCR protocol, produced the TCRbeta library. TCRdb called the multiplex PCR reads again in MiXCR, with one record for every CDR3 protein. Among about 140,000 distinct CDR3 sequences, approximately 66% were seen once, and the ten largest hold 15% to 20%. No cell sorting was done before RNA was extracted from the tissue. CDR1 is DFQATT, CDR2 SNEGSKA, per germline (reference sequence). The CDR3 contains 15 residues. Whole-study findings and limits: Compared with tumor, normal lung showed significantly lower TCR diversity.

The chain uses TRBV20-1 and TRBJ2-2, with D possibly called TRBD1 or TRBD2 (5 bases each). The sequenced sample consisted of lung tumor tissue. This clonotype was obtained from a man between 60 and 75 years old with small cell lung cancer. The CDR3 protein is CSAREAGSGTGKLFF. Here the CDR3 DNA reads TGCAGTGCTAGAGAAGCAGGGTCCGGGACCGGGAAGCTGTTTTTT.